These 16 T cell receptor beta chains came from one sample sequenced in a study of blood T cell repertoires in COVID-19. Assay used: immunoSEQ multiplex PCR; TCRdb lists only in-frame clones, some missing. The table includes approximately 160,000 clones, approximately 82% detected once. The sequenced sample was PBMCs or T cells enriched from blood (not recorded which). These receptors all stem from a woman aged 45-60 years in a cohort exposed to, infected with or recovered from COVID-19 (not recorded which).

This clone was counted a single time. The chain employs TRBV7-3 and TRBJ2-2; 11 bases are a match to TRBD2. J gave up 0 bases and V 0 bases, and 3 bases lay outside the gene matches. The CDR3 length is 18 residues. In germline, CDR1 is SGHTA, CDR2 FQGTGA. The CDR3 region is CASSLTLAGATNTGELFF. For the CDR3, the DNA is TGTGCCAGCAGCTTAACACTAGCGGGGGCCACGAACACCGGGGAGCTGTTTTTT.

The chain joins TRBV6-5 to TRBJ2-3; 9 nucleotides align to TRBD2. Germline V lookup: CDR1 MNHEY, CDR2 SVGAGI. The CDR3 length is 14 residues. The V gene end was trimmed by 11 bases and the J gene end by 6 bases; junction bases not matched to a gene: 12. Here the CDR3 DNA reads TGTGCCGGACGACCTAGCGGGGTGGGGGATACGCAGTATTTT. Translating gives CAGRPSGVGDTQYF.

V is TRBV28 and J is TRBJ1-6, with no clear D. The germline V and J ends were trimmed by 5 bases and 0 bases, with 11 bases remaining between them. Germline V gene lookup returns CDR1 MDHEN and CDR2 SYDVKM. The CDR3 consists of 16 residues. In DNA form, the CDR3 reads TGTGCCAGCAGTGGGGAGGCGAGCTCCTATAATTCACCCCTCCACTTT. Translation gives CASSGEASSYNSPLHF.

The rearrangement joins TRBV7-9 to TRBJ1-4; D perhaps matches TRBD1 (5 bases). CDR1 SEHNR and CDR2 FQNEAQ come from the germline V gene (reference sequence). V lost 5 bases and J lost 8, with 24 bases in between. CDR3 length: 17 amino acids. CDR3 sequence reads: CASSPSRAWGIGEKLFF. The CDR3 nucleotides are TGTGCCAGCAGCCCCAGCAGGGCTTGGGGTATCGGAGAAAAACTGTTTTTT.

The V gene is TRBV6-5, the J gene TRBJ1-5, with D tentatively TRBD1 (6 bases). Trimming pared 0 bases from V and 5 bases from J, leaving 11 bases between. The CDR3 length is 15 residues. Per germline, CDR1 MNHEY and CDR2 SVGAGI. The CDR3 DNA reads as TGTGCCAGCAGTTACTCGACAGCAGGGGATCAGCCCCAGCATTTT. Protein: CASSYSTAGDQPQHF.

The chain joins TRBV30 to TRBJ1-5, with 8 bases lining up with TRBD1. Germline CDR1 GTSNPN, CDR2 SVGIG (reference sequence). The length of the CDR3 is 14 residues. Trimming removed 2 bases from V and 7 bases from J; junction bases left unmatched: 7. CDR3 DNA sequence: TGTGCCTGGAGTTACGGACAGGGACGGCAGCCCCAGCATTTT. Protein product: CAWSYGQGRQPQHF.

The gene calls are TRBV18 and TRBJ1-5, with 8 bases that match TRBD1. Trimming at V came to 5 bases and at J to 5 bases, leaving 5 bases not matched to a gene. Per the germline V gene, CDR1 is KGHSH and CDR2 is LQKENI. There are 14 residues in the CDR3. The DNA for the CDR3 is TGTGCCAGCTCAGCCTACAGGGGGGATCAGCCCCAGCATTTT. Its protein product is CASSAYRGDQPQHF.

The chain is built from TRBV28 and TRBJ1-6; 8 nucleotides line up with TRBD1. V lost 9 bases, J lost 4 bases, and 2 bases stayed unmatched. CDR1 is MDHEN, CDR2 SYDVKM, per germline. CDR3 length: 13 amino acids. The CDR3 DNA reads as TGTGCCAGTAGGACAGGGTATAATTCACCCCTCCACTTT. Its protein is CASRTGYNSPLHF.

This CDR3 is CASPRTGGNEQFF. DNA for the CDR3: TGTGCCAGCCCCCGGACAGGGGGCAATGAGCAGTTCTTC. The rearrangement links TRBV7-9 to TRBJ2-1; the match to TRBD1 covers 10 bases. With 8 bases clipped from V and 6 bases from J, the junction kept 4 bases outside the gene matches. Germline loops: CDR1 SEHNR, CDR2 FQNEAQ (reference sequence). The CDR3 has 13 residues.

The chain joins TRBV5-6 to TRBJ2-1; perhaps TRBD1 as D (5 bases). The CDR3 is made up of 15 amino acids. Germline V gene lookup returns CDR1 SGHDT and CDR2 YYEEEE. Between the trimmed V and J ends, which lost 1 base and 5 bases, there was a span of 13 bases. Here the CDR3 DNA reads TGTGCCAGCAGCTTGATCGCACGCAGGGACAATGAGCAGTTCTTC. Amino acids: CASSLIARRDNEQFF.

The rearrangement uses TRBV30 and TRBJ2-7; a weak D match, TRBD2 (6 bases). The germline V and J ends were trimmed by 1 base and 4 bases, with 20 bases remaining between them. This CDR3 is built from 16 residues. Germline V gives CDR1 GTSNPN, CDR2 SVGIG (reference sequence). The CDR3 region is CAWSGDSSTDEYEQYF. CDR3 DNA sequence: TGTGCCTGGAGTGGGGACTCTAGCACGGATGAGTACGAGCAGTACTTC.

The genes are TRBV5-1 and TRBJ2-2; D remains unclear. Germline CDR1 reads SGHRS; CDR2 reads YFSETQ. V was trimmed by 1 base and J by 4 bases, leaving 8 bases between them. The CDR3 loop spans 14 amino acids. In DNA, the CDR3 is TGCGCCAGCAGCTTGTCGGCGGCCACCGGGGAGCTGTTTTTT. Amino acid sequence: CASSLSAATGELFF.

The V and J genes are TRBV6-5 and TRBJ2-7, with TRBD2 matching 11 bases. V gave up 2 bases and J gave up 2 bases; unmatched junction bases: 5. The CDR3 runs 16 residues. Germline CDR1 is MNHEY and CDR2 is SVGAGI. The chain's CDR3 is CASSYRLTSGAYEQYF. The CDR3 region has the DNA TGTGCCAGCAGTTACCGGTTGACTAGCGGGGCCTACGAGCAGTACTTC.

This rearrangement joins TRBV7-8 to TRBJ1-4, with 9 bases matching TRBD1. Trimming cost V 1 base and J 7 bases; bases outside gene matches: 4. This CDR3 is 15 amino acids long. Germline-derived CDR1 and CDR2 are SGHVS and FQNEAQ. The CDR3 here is CASSLGGQGGEKLFF. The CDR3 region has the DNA TGTGCCAGCAGCTTAGGGGGACAGGGCGGTGAAAAACTGTTTTTT.

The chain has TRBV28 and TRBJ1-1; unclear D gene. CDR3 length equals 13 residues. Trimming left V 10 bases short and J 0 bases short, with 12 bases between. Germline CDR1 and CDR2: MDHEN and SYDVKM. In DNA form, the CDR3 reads TGTGCCACCATCAACCAGGTGAACACTGAAGCTTTCTTT. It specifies CATINQVNTEAFF.

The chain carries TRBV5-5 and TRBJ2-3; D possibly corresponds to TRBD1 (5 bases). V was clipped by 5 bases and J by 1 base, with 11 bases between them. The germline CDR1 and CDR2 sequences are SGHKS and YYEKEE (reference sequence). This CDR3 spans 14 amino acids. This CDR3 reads CASSHRGGTDTQYF. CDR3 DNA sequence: TGTGCCAGCAGTCATAGGGGCGGCACAGATACGCAGTATTTT.